This T cell receptor (beta chain) was sequenced for a study of glioma-infiltrating T cells. Amplification of TCR alpha and beta CDR3 regions from RNA used iRepertoire nested multiplex PCR. TCRdb reprocessed the multiplex PCR reads with MiXCR, giving one entry per CDR3 protein. In the table there are approximately 190,000 distinct CDR3 sequences, 25% to 35% of which are singletons. This sequence was found in a human donor with low-grade glioma or glioblastoma, undergoing nonglioma brain surgery, or in good health (not recorded which). The sample comprised glioma tissue, nonneoplastic brain tissue, or PBMCs (not recorded which).

For the CDR3, the DNA is TGTGCCAGTAGTCCAATACAGGGGACCTACGAGCAGTACTTC. Protein product: CASSPIQGTYEQYF. This chain connects TRBV19 to TRBJ2-7; 7 bases agree with TRBD1. The germline gives CDR1 LNHDA, CDR2 SQIVND (reference sequence). CDR3 length: 14 amino acids. The V gene end was trimmed by 5 bases and the J gene end by 2 bases; junction bases not matched to a gene: 6.